This is a list of T cell receptor beta chains from one sample in a study of cytomegalovirus exposure and HLA in healthy donors. Clones were read by immunoSEQ multiplex PCR, and TCRdb kept only the in-frame ones, dropping some. The sample contains about 110,000 clones, approximately 70% of which appear only once. The sequenced material came from PBMCs. All receptors derive from a woman in her seventies in good health and CMV-seropositive. The conserved cysteine and the conserved F or W are not part of the CDR3 here. The order of the fields is clone size, V gene, CDR3 protein. Size tells how often a clone was seen (once, few, many) or the class of an expanded clone, and some rows leave it out.

>.|TRBV10-3
ATGAPGQGNQPQH
>.|TRBV18
ASSPLSRTGSNYGYT
>once|TRBV19
ASSGNRAQPQH
>.|TRBV5-1
ASSAGTSGGVTGELF
>.|TRBV4-1
ASSQETSGQETQY
>.|TRBV2
ASRAHWDSNSNQPQH
>.|TRBV25-1
ASSDLYSYNEQF
>.|TRBV7-2
ASSPRPGQGIYGYT
>few|TRBV6-6
ASQGATDTQY
>.|TRBV25-1
ASADSLNTEAF
>.|TRBV7-9
ASSQPPAEAF
>few|TRBV9
ASSVGTGNTEAF
>few|TRBV15
ATSRDIAIVNEQF
>.|TRBV6-5
ASSPDSRSYNEQF
>.|TRBV6-5
ASSYSGVGQPQH
>.|TRBV30
AWSSRNTIY
>.|TRBV4-1
ASSQDLPRREGETQY
>.|TRBV27
ASSSMITTDQETQY
>few|TRBV7-2
ASSLGTSVNTQY
>.|TRBV30
ACAVGGVAYNSPLH
>.|TRBV7-8
ASSRTRGRSYNEQF
>.|TRBV30
AWSLAQETQY
>.|TRBV5-6
ASSLAGGRGSTEAF
>few|TRBV6-5
ASKQGYNSPLH
>few|TRBV25-1
ASQRGALNTEAF
>.|TRBV30
AWSWTGDVYNSPLH
>.|TRBV4-3
ASSQAGTGELF
>.|TRBV10-3
ASSGGYNEQF
>.|TRBV5-1
ASSSGQGRNYEQY
>once|TRBV30
AWIPGGAGYGYT
>.|TRBV7-8
ASSPKTGTGIYGYT
>.|TRBV6-6
ATSLAPNQPQH
>.|TRBV19
ASRNPGGFEKLF
>.|TRBV6-6
ASRTGGGLTYEQY
>.|TRBV18
ASSATGPTYLETQY
>few|TRBV18
ASTLQGSNQPQH
>.|TRBV7-2
ASSPQTGAGETQY
>.|TRBV14
ASSQLQGAQETQY
>.|TRBV4-1
ASSQGFAGDQGGTQY